These 11 T cell receptor beta chains were all obtained from the same sample, sequenced in a study of regulatory T cells in long-lasting Graves disease listed by TCRdb under 2021. The library relied on multiplex PCR. The data were produced on an Illumina HiSeq 4000. TCR beta libraries were built with iRepertoire HTBI primers and Arm-PCR amplification of CDR3 regions. TCRdb's own reprocessing of the public reads used fastp at Q25 and MiXCR and kept productive beta chains. Rows merge per CDR3 protein into single entries with the most common DNA and genes. This sample is represented by around 450,000 distinct CDR3 sequences; more than 13% of them were singletons. The leading ten clones occupy approximately 16% of the sample. The label giving this sample's time point can be read as: newly diagnosed GD, antithyroid drugs for less than 3 months. For both TCR sequencing and RNA sequencing, RNA was extracted from PBMCs using TRIzol.

These data also formed part of another study, on T cells in Graves' hyperthyroidism and ophthalmopathy.

The specimen was peripheral blood mononuclear cells (PBMCs), collected at new diagnosis, from a patient treated with antithyroid drugs. The receptors were sampled from a woman aged 30 to 39 with Graves disease. Donor details come from another sample of the same person, matched by shared clones.

This clonotype came up many times. The chain joins TRBV7-2 to TRBJ2-3; 9 bases are a match to TRBD2. The CDR3 has 18 residues. Germline V lookup: CDR1 SGHTA, CDR2 FQGNSA. The V and J ends lost 5 bases and 6 bases, in that order; junction bases with no gene match: 18. The CDR3, as DNA: TGTGCCAGCAGCCCCGAGAAGCCCCTAGCGGGACTGATGGATACGCAGTATTTT. Amino acids: CASSPEKPLAGLMDTQYF.

Many counts were recorded for this clonotype. V and J are TRBV7-2 and TRBJ1-5; D remains ambiguous. The germline gives CDR1 SGHTA, CDR2 FQGNSA. V lost 2 bases and J lost 2, with 10 bases in between. The CDR3 has 15 amino acids. The CDR3 DNA reads as TGTGCCAGCAGCTTATCAGGTTTCGGCAATCAGCCCCAGCATTTT. Protein: CASSLSGFGNQPQHF.

This clonotype was seen repeatedly, ten times or more. The chain uses TRBV6-9 and TRBJ2-7; D uncertain. V dropped 3 bases and J dropped 3 bases, with 12 bases sitting between them. The V gene's germline CDR1 is MNHGY and CDR2 SVAAGI. The CDR3 is made up of 14 amino acids. Here the CDR3 reads CASSYSESRYEQYF. In DNA form, the CDR3 reads TGTGCCAGCAGTTACTCAGAGTCCCGCTACGAGCAGTACTTC.

V usage is TRBV19 and J usage is TRBJ1-6, with D uncertain. Germline assignment: CDR1 LNHDA and CDR2 SQIVND (reference sequence). The CDR3 length is 17 residues. Trimming left V 7 bases short and J 0 bases short, with 16 bases between. The CDR3: CASNEGLRSSYNSPLHF. The CDR3 DNA is TGTGCCAGTAATGAGGGCCTGAGGAGCTCCTATAATTCACCCCTCCACTTT. The full variable domain, rest sourced from reference TRBV19 and TRBJ1-6, is DGGITQSPKYLFRKEGQNVTLSCEQNLNHDAMYWYRQDPGQGLRLIYYSQIVNDFQKGDIAEGYSVSREKKESFPLTVTSAQKNPTAFYLCASNEGLRSSYNSPLHFGNGTRLTVT.

This chain connects TRBV7-2 to TRBJ2-7; D unresolved. Germline lookup yields CDR1 SGHTA and CDR2 FQGNSA. V lost 2 bases to trimming and J lost 0 bases, with 8 bases between them. The CDR3 is 14 residues long. Written as DNA, the CDR3 is TGTGCCAGCAGCTTAACTTCTGACTCCTACGAGCAGTACTTC. Protein product: CASSLTSDSYEQYF.

This clonotype has a handful of counts. The DNA for the CDR3 is TGTGCCAGCAGTGATCCAGGGGGAGCGGACACTGAAGCTTTCTTT. This sequence encodes CASSDPGGADTEAFF. The chain combines TRBV6-1 with TRBJ1-1; 7 nucleotides align to TRBD1. Germline V gene data show CDR1 as MNHNS and CDR2 as SASEGT. The length of the CDR3 is 15 residues. Germline trimming cut 3 bases from V and 3 bases from J; bases unmatched to any gene: 7.

At least ten counts were recorded for this clonotype. J is TRBJ2-7 and V is TRBV12-3 or TRBV12-4, with 7 bases matching TRBD2. V lost 4 bases to trimming and J lost 5 bases; unmatched junction nucleotides: 8. The CDR3 sequence is 14 residues long. DNA for the CDR3: TGTGCCAGCAGTTCGAAAGCGGGGCCCAACGAGCAGTACTTC. Translation: CASSSKAGPNEQYF.

This clonotype occurred a few times. The V and J genes are TRBV28 and TRBJ1-2, with D possibly TRBD1 on 6 matching bases. The CDR3 contains 13 residues. CDR1 and CDR2 from the germline V gene are MDHEN and SYDVKM. V was clipped by 6 bases and J by 4 bases, with 12 bases between them. CDR3 sequence (DNA): TGTGCCAGCAGCCAAGGGGGGGTCTATGGCTACACCTTC. It encodes CASSQGGVYGYTF.

The chain couples TRBV24-1 to TRBJ2-7; D remains unclear. Deletions cut 12 bases from V and 2 bases from J, with 13 bases between. This CDR3 has 12 amino acids. Germline assignment: CDR1 KGHDR and CDR2 SFDVKD. The CDR3 DNA reads TGTGCCGTACCCACATGCCCCTACGAGCAGTACTTC. Translation gives CAVPTCPYEQYF.

This clonotype was detected many times. An end of the junction does not agree with germline; a read error may underlie this. The chain has TRBV20-1 and TRBJ2-1, with TRBD2 matching 9 bases. Germline V gives CDR1 DFQATT, CDR2 SNEGSKA (reference sequence). The CDR3 runs to 11 residues. The CDR3 sequence: CSALIAGVVIF. The CDR3 bases are TGCAGTGCGCTCATAGCGGGGGTGGTGATCTTC.

This clonotype was counted ten times or more. The chain is built from TRBV20-1 and TRBJ2-7; D is unclear. Germline V CDR1 and CDR2: DFQATT, SNEGSKA (reference sequence). CDR3 length: 12 residues. V shed 0 bases and J shed 6 bases, with 9 bases lying between them. CDR3 nucleotide sequence: TGCAGTGCTAGAGATTCGCTCTCCGAGCAGTACTTC. Protein sequence: CSARDSLSEQYF.